The entry that follows covers one TCR beta chain sequence. The target antigen is unknown. This entry belongs to a study of T cells expressing NK-cell markers. Study outcomes and limitations: The study found dominant NKG2C+ clonotypes at roughly 1.0-8% of CD8+ T cells in six donors.

From germline, CDR1 is DFQATT and CDR2 SNEGSKA (reference sequence). The CDR3 has 14 amino acids. One entry per CDR3 protein, without DNA, is what TCRdb gives after re-calling the 5' RACE reads. Its listing shows about 460,000 distinct CDR3 sequences. The chain employs TRBV20-1 and TRBJ1-2. The sequence came from a woman in her forties or fifties in good health. Source material: blood T cells: a sorted CD56 or NKG2C T cell subset, CD4+ or CD8+ T cells, or bulk PBMC T cells (not recorded which). The CDR3 region is CSARGYLANYGYTF.